The clone carrying this T cell receptor beta chain came up many times. Using unique molecular identifiers, the investigators prepared the TCRbeta library. One entry per CDR3 protein results from TCRdb running MiXCR on the PCR reads. Of approximately 83,000 distinct CDR3 sequences listed, 8% to 9% are singletons. The source of the sample is a study of T-cell reconstitution after alpha-beta-depleted transplantation in children. V was pared by 3 bases and J by 3 bases, with 12 bases between. Germline loops: CDR1 SQVTM, CDR2 ANQGSEA. This CDR3 has 13 amino acids. The chain links TRBV29-1 to TRBJ2-7; D possibly corresponds to TRBD1 (6 bases). This receptor was obtained from a human donor who donated a stem cell graft to a child with congenital amegakaryocytic thrombocytopenia. Sample: PBMCs from the stem cell graft donor, taken from the stem cell graft. This CDR3 is CSVEAGGGYEQYF. In DNA form, the CDR3 reads TGCAGCGTTGAGGCTGGGGGCGGCTACGAGCAGTACTTC.